This T cell receptor beta chain derives from a study of PD-1 and CTLA-4 blockade in melanoma. This clone was detected only once. The data were produced by immunoSEQ multiplex PCR, yet TCRdb's version contains in-frame clones alone and is incomplete. The table lists about 32,000 clones, about 87% of them singletons. The sample consisted of CD8+ T cells from peripheral blood, taken from a patient given anti-PD-1 treatment. This clonotype was obtained from a human donor with melanoma.

The CDR3 reads CASSLGGSGANVLTF. The CDR3 coding sequence is TGTGCCAGCAGCTTGGGGGGCTCTGGGGCCAACGTCCTGACTTTC. The chain links TRBV27 to TRBJ2-6; maybe TRBD2 (6 bases). The CDR3 runs to 15 residues. Looked up from germline, CDR1 is MNHEY and CDR2 is SMNVEV (reference sequence). Between the trimmed V and J ends, which lost 6 bases and 0 bases, there was a span of 9 bases.